This entry lists 2 T cell receptor beta chains sequenced from one sample in a study of blood T cells in healthy people across ages. Combining a sample-barcoded 5' primer with a J-beta primer mix, a second PCR ran for roughly 7 to 12 cycles. TCRdb processed the 5' RACE reads anew with MiXCR; each CDR3 protein has one entry. This table holds roughly 800,000 distinct CDR3 sequences, over 45% found once. Sample: blood. Receptors were obtained from a man between 25 and 39 years old in good health.

This chain joins TRBV11-2 and TRBJ2-7, with a tentative D call TRBD1 (5 bases). The CDR3 extends over 15 amino acids. Germline CDR1 reads SGHAT; CDR2 reads FQNNGV. Trimming took 5 bases from V and 1 from J, leaving 15 bases between them. In nucleotides, the CDR3 is TGTGCCAGCAGCCGGCGGCAGGGCTCTTCCTACGAGCAGTACTTC. Translated, it gives CASSRRQGSSYEQYF.

This clonotype showed up just a few times. J is TRBJ2-7 and V is TRBV6-5, with no clear D. This CDR3 has 14 amino acids. V lost 4 bases, J lost 2 bases, and 12 bases lay in between. Germline-derived CDR1 and CDR2 are MNHEY and SVGAGI. CDR3 DNA sequence: TGTGCCAGCAGTTTAGTAACTGGTCCCTACGAGCAGTACTTC. Encoded protein: CASSLVTGPYEQYF.